This TCR beta chain came from a study of blood T cell repertoires in COVID-19. Only in-frame clones appear in the TCRdb table, and some are missing; sequencing was by immunoSEQ multiplex PCR. The table records around 92,000 clones, about 86% of them present only once. Germline-derived CDR1 and CDR2 are SGDLS and YYNGEE. V dropped 0 bases and J dropped 5 bases, with 8 bases sitting between them. This CDR3 is 13 amino acids long. The TCR comes from a woman aged 60-70 years in a cohort sampled during active or convalescent COVID-19. The rearrangement uses TRBV9 and TRBJ2-5; no clear D. Sequencing input: peripheral blood. The CDR3 nucleotides are TGTGCCAGCAGCGTAGTGGAGTGGGAGACCCAGTACTTC. This translates into CASSVVEWETQYF.